This T cell receptor (beta chain) appears in the sequencing data of a study of regulatory T cells in long-lasting Graves disease. Study results and limitations: Persistent patients shared more public clonotypes (roughly 2,500) than new patients (966).

This clonotype was detected many times. Its target is unknown. Building of the TCR beta libraries involved iRepertoire HTBI primers and Arm-PCR of CDR3 regions. MiXCR, applied by TCRdb to the multiplex PCR reads, yields one record per CDR3 protein. Of about 450,000 distinct CDR3 sequences in the sample, approximately 15% were seen once. Germline V gene data show CDR1 as DFQATT and CDR2 as SNEGSKA (reference sequence). J gave up 1 base and V 4 bases, and 8 bases lay outside the gene matches. The CDR3 spans 16 residues. Stated time point: newly diagnosed GD, antithyroid drugs for less than 3 months. PBMC-derived RNA was used for the TCR library. Per American Thyroid Association guidelines, Graves' disease was diagnosed. These data are also associated with another study on T cells in Graves' hyperthyroidism and ophthalmopathy. From that study: Diagnosis rested on symptoms, serum thyroxine and TRAb, thyroid ultrasound, and orbital computed tomography. RT-PCR in the first round (using the HTBI primer set) targeted the TCR CDR3.

The sequences come from peripheral blood mononuclear cells (PBMCs), collected at new diagnosis, from a patient treated with antithyroid drugs. The gene calls are TRBV20-1 and TRBJ2-7; 12 bases agree with TRBD2. This sequence was found in a woman in her 50s with Graves disease. CDR3 sequence reads: CSATLGLAGLSYEQYF. CDR3 sequence (DNA): TGCAGTGCTACCCTGGGACTAGCGGGCCTTTCCTACGAGCAGTACTTC.